The 27 T cell receptor beta chains below were found in one sample sequenced in a study of CD8 T cells in ankylosing spondylitis. Study results and caveats: The study identified a TCR beta motif of eight highly homologous variants that appeared characteristic of ankylosing spondylitis blood.

These TCRs' antigens remain unknown. From the 5' RACE reads, TCRdb called clonotypes with MiXCR, one entry per CDR3 protein. The table has around 220,000 distinct CDR3 sequences, around 20% seen once. Input material: blood, either unsorted or a sorted T cell fraction (not recorded which). These receptors all stem from a male donor with ankylosing spondylitis.

This clonotype was observed at least ten times. The chain links TRBV12-3 or TRBV12-4 to TRBJ2-2, with 8 bases identical to TRBD1. This CDR3 is built from 15 residues. V shed 10 bases, J shed 1 base, and the junction held 8 bases outside the gene matches. In DNA form, the CDR3 reads TGTGCCATCCCGGACAGGGAGGAGAACACCGGGGAGCTGTTTTTT. It translates to CAIPDREENTGELFF.

This clonotype has only a few counts. This chain joins TRBV28 and TRBJ2-1; D might be TRBD1 (6 bases). Trimming cost V 5 bases and J 3 bases, with 17 bases left between them. Germline V gene sequence: CDR1 MDHEN, CDR2 SYDVKM. CDR3 length equals 16 residues. In nucleotides, the CDR3 is TGTGCCAGCAGTCCCGTCTCGGGACACCGCTACAATGAGCAGTTCTTC. It specifies CASSPVSGHRYNEQFF.

Note on this clonotype: This sequence may be a read error, since a much larger clone differs from it by one base. The chain recombines TRBV10-3 with TRBJ1-5; D uncertain. This CDR3 region has 14 residues. The germline V and J ends were trimmed by 4 bases and 9 bases, with 16 bases remaining between them. The germline V gene has CDR1 ENHRY and CDR2 SYGVKD. The DNA for the CDR3 is TGTGCCATCAGTGGGTCAGACCTGGGTCGGCCCCAGCATTTT. Residues: CAISGSDLGRPQHF.

This sequence joins TRBV6-1 and TRBJ1-1, with 9 positions matching TRBD1. Germline CDR1 reads MNHNS; CDR2 reads SASEGT. CDR3 length equals 19 residues. V trimming: 6 bases; J trimming: 1 base; junction bases outside the gene matches: 18. This CDR3 is CASSPTGGGGYLPNTEAFF. CDR3 in DNA: TGTGCCAGCAGCCCCACAGGGGGCGGGGGCTATTTACCGAACACTGAAGCTTTCTTT.

This clonotype was seen a handful of times. V is TRBV29-1 and J is TRBJ1-3; no reliable D call. The CDR3 is made up of 12 amino acids. Trimming shortened V by 6 bases and J by 4 bases, and 10 bases separated the two germline ends. CDR1 and CDR2 from the germline V gene are SQVTM and ANQGSEA. CDR3 sequence: CSVGSVGNTIYF. The CDR3 bases are TGCAGCGTGGGGTCTGTCGGAAACACCATATATTTT.

The V gene is TRBV7-8, the J gene TRBJ1-1; no firm D call. Germline-derived CDR1 and CDR2 are SGHVS and FQNEAQ. This CDR3 is 13 amino acids long. V lost 1 base, J lost 5 bases, and 8 bases lay in between. CDR3 DNA: TGTGCCAGCAGCTTAGGGTTTGGGACTGAAGCTTTCTTT. Protein: CASSLGFGTEAFF.

In this sample, this clonotype turned up a few times. Its ends do not fully match the called genes, so a read error is possible. The V gene is TRBV11-2, the J gene TRBJ1-1; D not resolved. CDR1 and CDR2 (germline): SGHAT, FQNNGV. This CDR3 spans 14 amino acids. In nucleotides, the CDR3 is TGTGCAAGCAGCTTAGGACGGGGATGGACTGAAGCTTTCTTT. Amino acids: CASSLGRGWTEAFF.

This CDR3 is CASSLVGQGENEQFF. Written as DNA, the CDR3 is TGTGCCAGCAGTTTAGTGGGACAGGGGGAGAATGAGCAGTTCTTC. The chain employs TRBV12-3 or TRBV12-4 and TRBJ2-1, with 11 bases fitting TRBD1. This CDR3 region has 15 residues. Trimming took 1 base from V and 7 from J; bases not matched to a gene: 3.

This clonotype was picked up many times. The chain has TRBV7-9 and TRBJ1-5; 8 bases match TRBD1. Germline-derived CDR1 and CDR2 are SEHNR and FQNEAQ (reference sequence). CDR3 length: 15 residues. J gave up 5 bases and V 1 base, and 4 bases lay outside the gene matches. The CDR3 sequence: CASSLDSGGHQPQHF. DNA of the CDR3: TGTGCCAGCAGCTTAGATTCAGGGGGCCATCAGCCCCAGCATTTT.

The CDR3 sequence: CASGGLAELITGELFF. DNA of the CDR3: TGTGCCAGCGGGGGACTAGCAGAACTAATCACCGGGGAGCTGTTTTTT. This chain joins TRBV6-2 or TRBV6-3 and TRBJ2-2, with 9 nucleotides matching TRBD2. The germline CDR1 and CDR2 sequences are MNHEY and SVGEGT. Unmatched junction bases numbered 11, after V lost 8 bases and J lost 4 bases. The CDR3 covers 16 residues.

This clonotype was picked up a small number of times. The chain is built from TRBV12-3 or TRBV12-4 and TRBJ1-5; D call uncertain. CDR3 length equals 14 residues. The ends were cut back, 1 base at V and 6 bases at J, with 10 bases in the middle. CDR3 DNA sequence: TGTGCCAGCAGTTTAGGGTCCCCGAGTCAGCCCCAGCATTTT. Translation gives CASSLGSPSQPQHF.

This clonotype was seen a few times. The chain recombines TRBV29-1 with TRBJ1-1; unclear D gene. V gave up 1 base and J gave up 0 bases, with 9 bases separating them. From germline, CDR1 is SQVTM and CDR2 ANQGSEA. The CDR3 has 14 residues. This chain's CDR3 is CSVEGGRVNTEAFF. The CDR3 DNA follows: TGCAGCGTTGAAGGCGGGAGGGTGAACACTGAAGCTTTCTTT.

This clonotype was found a few times. This chain joins TRBV2 and TRBJ1-5, with D hard to call. The germline V gene encodes CDR1 SNHLY and CDR2 FYNNEI. The ends were cut back, 8 bases at V and 2 bases at J, with 7 bases in the middle. The CDR3 has 12 amino acids. CDR3: CASAQGNQPQHF. In DNA, the CDR3 is TGTGCCAGCGCTCAGGGCAATCAGCCCCAGCATTTT. The whole variable domain, remainder taken from reference TRBV2 and TRBJ1-5, is EPEVTQTPSHQVTQMGQEVILRCVPISNHLYFYWYRQILGQKVEFLVSFYNNEISEKSEIFDDQFSVERPDGSNFTLKIRSTKLEDSAMYFCASAQGNQPQHFGDGTRLSIL.

This clonotype was counted a few times. The CDR3 loop is CSARGFGLALNTGELFF. The CDR3 nucleotides are TGCAGTGCTAGGGGGTTTGGGCTAGCGCTAAACACCGGGGAGCTGTTTTTT. The rearrangement joins TRBV20-1 to TRBJ2-2; D may be TRBD2 (6 bases). The CDR3 contains 17 residues. V lost 3 bases, J lost 2 bases, and 19 bases lay in between. The germline V gene encodes CDR1 DFQATT and CDR2 SNEGSKA (reference sequence).

Ten or more counts support this clonotype. The V call is TRBV4-1, the J call TRBJ1-1, with 8 bases fitting TRBD1. The CDR3 covers 14 residues. V was pared by 2 bases and J by 11 bases, with 10 bases of the junction left unmatched. Germline V gives CDR1 MGHRA, CDR2 YSYEKL. The CDR3 loop reads CASSQTDRGSYAFF. DNA of the CDR3: TGCGCCAGCAGCCAAACAGACAGGGGCTCCTACGCTTTCTTT.

The sample holds a few counts of this clonotype. This CDR3 is CASSYIGPTDTQYF. In DNA form, the CDR3 reads TGTGCCAGCAGCTACATCGGCCCCACAGATACGCAGTATTTT. This rearrangement joins TRBV12-3 or TRBV12-4 to TRBJ2-3; no definite D call. There are 14 residues in the CDR3. Trimming cost V 6 bases and J 2 bases, with 12 bases left between them.

This clonotype was observed a handful of times. This chain joins TRBV7-3 and TRBJ2-2, with 9 bases identical to TRBD2. After removal of 5 bases from V and 4 bases from J, the junction contained 5 bases not matched to a gene. Germline V CDR1 and CDR2: SGHTA, FQGTGA. The CDR3 sequence is 15 residues long. DNA of the CDR3: TGTGCCAGCAGCCCCATAGCGGGAGCCACCGGGGAGCTGTTTTTT. It codes for CASSPIAGATGELFF.

The chain uses TRBV28 and TRBJ1-1; tentatively, D is TRBD1 (6 bases). CDR3 length: 15 residues. Trimming removed 5 bases from V and 0 bases from J, with 13 bases in between. Germline assignment: CDR1 MDHEN and CDR2 SYDVKM. CDR3 sequence (DNA): TGTGCCAGCAGTGCTTGGACAGCTATGAACACTGAAGCTTTCTTT. Translated, it gives CASSAWTAMNTEAFF.

The genes are TRBV7-9 and TRBJ1-2, with D maybe TRBD1 (5 bases). V lost 5 bases to trimming and J lost 4 bases, with 11 bases between them. Germline-derived CDR1 and CDR2 are SEHNR and FQNEAQ (reference sequence). CDR3 length: 13 residues. CDR3 in DNA: TGTGCCAGCAGCCAACAGGATTCCTATGGCTACACCTTC. This gives the protein CASSQQDSYGYTF.

The chain has TRBV27 and TRBJ1-4, with D tentatively TRBD1 (6 bases). Germline CDR1 and CDR2: MNHEY and SMNVEV (reference sequence). The CDR3 has 13 amino acids. Trimming cost V 6 bases and J 7 bases, with 12 bases left between them. CDR3 sequence reads: CASSNRAGEKLFF. In DNA, the CDR3 is TGTGCCAGCAGCAACAGGGCCGGTGAAAAACTGTTTTTT. The full variable domain, completed using reference TRBV27 and TRBJ1-4, is EAQVTQNPRYLITVTGKKLTVTCSQNMNHEYMSWYRQDPGLGLRQIYYSMNVEVTDKGDVPEGYKVSRKEKRNFPLILESPSPNQTSLYFCASSNRAGEKLFFGSGTQLSVL.

This clonotype was seen many times. The chain carries TRBV12-3 or TRBV12-4 and TRBJ2-2; 7 bases match TRBD2. The trim removed 5 bases at V and 3 bases at J, leaving 6 bases unmatched. The CDR3 length is 15 residues. The CDR3 nucleotides are TGTGCCAGCAGTCGGACTAGTCTGGACACCGGGGAGCTGTTTTTT. It codes for CASSRTSLDTGELFF.

V usage is TRBV20-1 and J usage is TRBJ2-7; D uncertain. Trimming took 0 bases from V and 1 from J, leaving 7 bases between them. The CDR3 is made up of 13 amino acids. CDR1 DFQATT and CDR2 SNEGSKA come from the germline V gene (reference sequence). DNA for the CDR3: TGCAGTGCTAGAGATCTGGCTTCCTACGAGCAGTACTTC. Translation gives CSARDLASYEQYF.

This chain links TRBV27 with TRBJ1-2, with D unresolved. V lost 6 bases and J lost 6, with 14 bases in between. The CDR3 is 13 amino acids. Germline CDR1 is MNHEY and CDR2 is SMNVEV (reference sequence). The CDR3 region is CASSHMPSNGYTF. CDR3 bases: TGTGCCAGCAGCCACATGCCTAGCAATGGCTACACCTTC.

This clonotype turned up a few times. This chain connects TRBV4-3 to TRBJ2-7; maybe TRBD2 (6 bases). The V end was cut by 0 bases, the J end by 0 bases, with 9 bases between. CDR1 is LGHNA and CDR2 is YSLEER in the germline V gene. The CDR3 extends over 15 amino acids. This chain's CDR3 is CASSQDKDYSYEQYF. Written as DNA, the CDR3 is TGCGCCAGCAGCCAAGATAAGGACTACTCCTACGAGCAGTACTTC.

The rearrangement uses TRBV11-2 and TRBJ2-1; 11 nucleotides match TRBD1. The CDR3 loop spans 12 amino acids. Germline CDR1 is SGHAT and CDR2 is FQNNGV. V was pared by 6 bases and J by 10 bases, with 2 bases of the junction left unmatched. CDR3 coding DNA: TGTGCCAGCAGGGGACAGGGGGAGGAGCAGTTCTTC. It yields the protein CASRGQGEEQFF.

A few counts support this clonotype. V and J are TRBV13 and TRBJ2-3; possibly TRBD2 for D (6 bases). CDR3 length equals 15 residues. V dropped 7 bases and J dropped 1 base, with 15 bases sitting between them. Germline V gene data show CDR1 as PRHDT and CDR2 as FYEKMQ (reference sequence). The CDR3 coding sequence is TGTGCCAGCACTTCCACGGGAGAGGGCACAGATACGCAGTATTTT. Translating it yields CASTSTGEGTDTQYF.

The rearrangement uses TRBV6-1 and TRBJ1-2; D perhaps matches TRBD1 (6 bases). Germline V gene lookup returns CDR1 MNHNS and CDR2 SASEGT. V lost 6 bases and J 4 bases, leaving 27 bases between the germline ends. CDR3 length: 18 amino acids. CDR3 DNA: TGTGCCAGCAGGCAACAGATACAACAGGGAACACCCCCCTATGGCTACACCTTC. Protein product: CASRQQIQQGTPPYGYTF.